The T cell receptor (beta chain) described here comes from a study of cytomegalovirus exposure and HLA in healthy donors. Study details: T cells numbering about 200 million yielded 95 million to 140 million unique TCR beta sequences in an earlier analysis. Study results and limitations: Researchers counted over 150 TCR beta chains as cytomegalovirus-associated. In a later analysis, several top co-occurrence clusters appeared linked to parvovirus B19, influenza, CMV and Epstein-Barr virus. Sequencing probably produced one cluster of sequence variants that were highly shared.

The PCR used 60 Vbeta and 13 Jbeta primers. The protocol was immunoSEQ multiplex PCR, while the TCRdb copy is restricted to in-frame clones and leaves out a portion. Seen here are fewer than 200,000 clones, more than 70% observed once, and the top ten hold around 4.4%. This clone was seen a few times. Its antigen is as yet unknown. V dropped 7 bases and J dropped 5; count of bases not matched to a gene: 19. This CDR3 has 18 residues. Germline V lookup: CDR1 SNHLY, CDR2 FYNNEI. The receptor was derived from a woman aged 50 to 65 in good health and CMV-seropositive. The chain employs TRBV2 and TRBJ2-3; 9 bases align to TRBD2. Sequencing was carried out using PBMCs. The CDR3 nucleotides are TGTGCCAGCACTTCCTCGGCAGACTGGACTAGCGACATAGATACGCAGTATTTT. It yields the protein CASTSSADWTSDIDTQYF.